This entry describes one T cell receptor (beta chain). This clone was seen only a few times. Its antigen remains unidentified. It has no much larger one-base neighbor in the sample; base qualities were not kept. In the prospective study, participants were 18 to 89 years old, resided in 24 geographic areas of the United States, and were enrolled through a virtual design. In the prospective study, participants were assigned to cohorts based on the clinical history participants reported in a screening survey and a study questionnaire. In the prospective study, mobile phlebotomists collected whole blood, serum and a nasopharyngeal or oropharyngeal swab from each participant. Additional blood draws and questionnaires over an approximately 2-month period could optionally be provided by prospective study participants. Blood samples from the prospective study were shipped frozen or at room temperature prior to DNA extraction.

The immunoSEQ Assay, a bias-controlled multiplex PCR, was used to amplify TCRbeta CDR3 regions from genomic DNA. In the authors' own workflow: The number of nucleated cells in each sample was estimated from the amplification of reference gene primers within the assay. To quantify the absolute abundance of each unique TCRbeta CDR3 rearrangement, sequence reads were collapsed and filtered. For each sample, productive Simpson clonality was calculated as the square root of Simpson's diversity index across productive rearrangements. The immuneACCESS repertoire file appears here via TCRdb, limited to in-frame rearrangements. These files lack a portion of the clones; in checked studies, under half of the deficit traces to unresolved V genes, and the cause of the others is not known. The V and J calls and clone size are taken from that table; D and trimming were inferred from the DNA. This sample is represented by more than 200,000 clones; more than 75% of them were singletons. The ten largest make up more than 7% of the sample.

The sample originates from a study of blood T cell repertoires in COVID-19 (dated by TCRdb to the early 2020s). About the investigation overall: Recovered participants in ImmuneRACE Cohort 3 were defined by two consecutive negative NP/OP PCR tests, clearance by a healthcare professional, or resolution of symptoms. Samples covering the acute and convalescent phases of COVID-19 were provided by collaborators in the United States, Italy and Spain. The prospective study material was composed of cDNA or gDNA derived from T cells, B-cell-depleted T cells, or PBMCs. Subjects who had been exposed to COVID-19, were actively infected with it, or had recovered from it provided the deeply sampled blood TCRbeta repertoires that made up the dataset. The repertoires were released in a freely available public database meant as a resource for research on the immune response to SARS-CoV-2. The samples were drawn from two sources: the first 160 participants of the ongoing ImmuneRACE study, and 1,000 to 1,500 subjects contributed by 6 global collaborators. The sample metadata nearly always contained a de-identified subject ID, COVID-19 status, age in years and sex. Where available, HLA class I and class II types were taken from metadata supplied by the sample provider and were not determined by assay-based typing.

General study outcomes and caveats: Clinical and demographic metadata were provided uncurated, with the amount varying by source and participant.

The germline V gene (reference sequence) provides CDR1 SEHNR and CDR2 FQNEAQ. V is pruned by 1 base and J by 5 bases, leaving 6 bases of the junction without a gene match. The CDR3 sequence holds 15 residues, the cysteine and phenylalanine included. The entry retains the CDR3 DNA only, 45 bases that are in frame from base 1. The rearranged chain carries TRBV7-9 and TRBJ2-7; 9 bases in the middle match TRBD2. This TCR came from a man aged 25 to 45 in a cohort exposed to, infected with or recovered from COVID-19 (not recorded which). The source material was PBMCs or T cells enriched from blood (not recorded which). This receptor has the CDR3 CASSLDSGRSNEQYF. The bases are TGTGCCAGCAGCTTAGATAGCGGGAGATCGAACGAGCAGTACTTC.